Presented here are 6 T cell receptor beta chains from one specimen sequenced in a study of cytomegalovirus exposure and HLA in healthy donors. It was with 60 Vbeta and 13 Jbeta primers that the PCR ran. Repertoires were generated with immunoSEQ multiplex PCR, while TCRdb's copy carries only in-frame clones and drops some. Among roughly 52,000 clones, 78% were seen once, and the ten largest hold less than 1.5%. The sample comprised PBMCs. All receptors come from a female donor in good health and CMV-seronegative.

The chain is built from TRBV5-4 and TRBJ1-4, with 8 bases fitting TRBD1. The CDR3 contains 17 residues. Trimming cost V 3 bases and J 3 bases; bases outside gene matches: 10. CDR1 SGHNT and CDR2 YYREEE come from the germline V gene (reference sequence). Here the CDR3 reads CASSWVGQGAANEKLFF. The CDR3, as DNA: TGTGCCAGCAGCTGGGTCGGGCAGGGGGCCGCTAATGAAAAACTGTTTTTT.

This clone was seen only once. The genes are TRBV19 and TRBJ2-7; 10 positions match TRBD1. The CDR3 spans 16 residues. The germline CDR1 and CDR2 sequences are LNHDA and SQIVND (reference sequence). The ends lost 5 bases at V and 2 bases at J; junction bases unmatched: 9. DNA of the CDR3: TGTGCCAGTAGTGTCCAGGGACAGGGGCGAACCTACGAGCAGTACTTC. It yields the protein CASSVQGQGRTYEQYF.

This chain joins TRBV2 and TRBJ1-5; D remains ambiguous. Germline V CDR1 and CDR2: SNHLY, FYNNEI. The germline V and J ends were trimmed by 1 base and 6 bases, with 4 bases remaining between them. The CDR3 runs to 12 residues. The CDR3 DNA sequence: TGTGCCAGCAGTGAAGGGAGTCAGCCCCAGCATTTT. As protein: CASSEGSQPQHF. Based on the CDR3 plus reference TRBV2 and TRBJ1-5, the full variable domain is EPEVTQTPSHQVTQMGQEVILRCVPISNHLYFYWYRQILGQKVEFLVSFYNNEISEKSEIFDDQFSVERPDGSNFTLKIRSTKLEDSAMYFCASSEGSQPQHFGDGTRLSIL.

The gene calls are TRBV21-1 and TRBJ2-5; TRBD1 was called by the table and not checked on the DNA. TRBV21-1 is designated a pseudogene. The CDR3 loop spans 16 amino acids. CDR3 residues: CASSKGDRGRQETQYF. In nucleotides, the CDR3 is TGTGCCAGCAGCAAAGGTGACAGGGGAAGACAAGAGACCCAGTACTTC.

J is TRBJ2-7 and V is TRBV10-3, with 9 bases fitting TRBD1. Trimming at V came to 9 bases and at J to 5 bases, leaving 14 bases not matched to a gene. Per the germline V gene, CDR1 is ENHRY and CDR2 is SYGVKD. The CDR3 loop spans 15 amino acids. CDR3 nucleotide sequence: TGTGCCATTTCCGGGACAGGGACTGGAGGGGACGAGCAGTACTTC. Protein: CAISGTGTGGDEQYF.

This CDR3 is CASSEGQGAFYEQYF. The DNA of the CDR3 is TGTGCCAGCAGCGAGGGACAGGGGGCTTTCTACGAGCAGTACTTC. The chain uses TRBV6-1 and TRBJ2-7, with TRBD1 identical over 12 bases. Germline CDR1 and CDR2: MNHNS and SASEGT. V trimming: 6 bases; J trimming: 3 bases; junction bases outside the gene matches: 6. This CDR3 region has 15 residues.